The rows below give T cell receptor beta chains drawn from one sample of a study of blood T cell repertoires in COVID-19. Sequencing was performed with immunoSEQ multiplex PCR; in TCRdb, only in-frame clones are kept and a portion is missing. The sample shows approximately 340,000 clones, roughly nine tenths of them seen only once. Sequenced input: PBMCs or T cells enriched from blood (not recorded which). These receptors came from a woman aged 35 to 49 who had been exposed to COVID-19. Both conserved end residues are part of each CDR3. The order of the fields is J gene, V gene, D gene, clone size, CDR3 protein, CDR3 DNA. The D gene is left open where the match is weak. Rows give clone size only sometimes, using once, few, many, or a class for an expanded clone.

j_gene: TRBJ1-1
v_gene: TRBV2
d_gene: NA
abundance: NA
CDR3aa: CASHAAGRSNTEAFF
CDR3nt: TGTGCCAGCCATGCCGCGGGGCGGTCGAACACTGAAGCTTTCTTT

j_gene: TRBJ2-7
v_gene: TRBV23-1
d_gene: TRBD1
abundance: NA
CDR3aa: CASSQYGGTGNEQYF
CDR3nt: TGCGCCAGCAGTCAATATGGAGGGACAGGGAACGAGCAGTACTTC

j_gene: TRBJ2-3
v_gene: TRBV5-1
d_gene: TRBD2
abundance: NA
CDR3aa: CASSSALAGPDTQYF
CDR3nt: TGCGCCAGCAGCTCGGCGCTAGCGGGCCCAGATACGCAGTATTTT

j_gene: TRBJ2-1
v_gene: TRBV24-1
d_gene: TRBD2
abundance: NA
CDR3aa: CATSETGTSGNEQFF
CDR3nt: TGTGCCACCAGTGAGACCGGGACTAGCGGCAATGAGCAGTTCTTC

j_gene: TRBJ1-2
v_gene: TRBV15
d_gene: NA
abundance: NA
CDR3aa: CATSRDRNRVGYTF
CDR3nt: TGTGCCACCAGCAGAGATCGGAATCGGGTTGGCTACACCTTC

j_gene: TRBJ1-1
v_gene: TRBV28
d_gene: TRBD1
abundance: NA
CDR3aa: CASSFYDRAGTEAFF
CDR3nt: TGTGCCAGCAGTTTCTACGACAGGGCTGGCACTGAAGCTTTCTTT

j_gene: TRBJ1-1
v_gene: TRBV19
d_gene: TRBD1
abundance: NA
CDR3aa: CASSTGVGMNTEAFF
CDR3nt: TGTGCCAGTTCAACAGGGGTGGGCATGAACACTGAAGCTTTCTTT

j_gene: TRBJ2-5
v_gene: TRBV5-6
d_gene: TRBD1
abundance: NA
CDR3aa: CASSLVDRGSVGETQYF
CDR3nt: TGTGCCAGCAGCTTGGTAGACAGGGGGAGCGTGGGAGAGACCCAGTACTTC

j_gene: TRBJ2-1
v_gene: TRBV24-1
d_gene: TRBD1
abundance: few
CDR3aa: CATSDSGQGRPWEQFF
CDR3nt: TGTGCCACCAGTGATTCGGGACAGGGGCGTCCTTGGGAGCAGTTCTTC

j_gene: TRBJ1-2
v_gene: TRBV7-3
d_gene: TRBD1
abundance: NA
CDR3aa: CASSPTDRAGGYTF
CDR3nt: TGTGCCAGCAGCCCCACGGACAGGGCAGGGGGCTACACCTTC

j_gene: TRBJ2-2
v_gene: TRBV5-1
d_gene: NA
abundance: NA
CDR3aa: CASNREANTGELFF
CDR3nt: TGCGCCAGCAACAGAGAAGCAAACACCGGGGAGCTGTTTTTT

j_gene: TRBJ1-1
v_gene: TRBV28
d_gene: NA
abundance: NA
CDR3aa: CASSLGGTAYTEAFF
CDR3nt: TGTGCCAGCAGTCTCGGCGGGACGGCATACACTGAAGCTTTCTTT

j_gene: TRBJ2-3
v_gene: TRBV3-1/TRBV3-2
d_gene: NA
abundance: NA
CDR3aa: CASSQVDRDTQYF
CDR3nt: TGTGCCAGCAGCCAAGTTGATCGGGATACGCAGTATTTT

j_gene: TRBJ1-1
v_gene: TRBV5-1
d_gene: TRBD1
abundance: NA
CDR3aa: CASSRGTGLGTEAFF
CDR3nt: TGCGCCAGCAGCAGGGGGACAGGTTTAGGCACTGAAGCTTTCTTT

j_gene: TRBJ2-2
v_gene: TRBV3-1/TRBV3-2
d_gene: NA
abundance: once
CDR3aa: CASSHHSGGELFF
CDR3nt: TGTGCCAGCAGCCATCACTCGGGGGGGGAGCTGTTTTTT

j_gene: TRBJ2-2
v_gene: TRBV6-5
d_gene: NA
abundance: NA
CDR3aa: CASSTGNTGELFF
CDR3nt: TGTGCCAGCAGTACAGGGAACACCGGGGAGCTGTTTTTT

j_gene: TRBJ2-3
v_gene: TRBV19
d_gene: TRBD1
abundance: NA
CDR3aa: CASREGGQGDTQYF
CDR3nt: TGTGCCAGTAGGGAGGGGGGACAGGGGGATACGCAGTATTTT

j_gene: TRBJ2-6
v_gene: TRBV7-2
d_gene: NA
abundance: NA
CDR3aa: CASSLLGRTRSGANVLTF
CDR3nt: TGTGCCAGCAGCTTACTCGGAAGGACTCGCTCTGGGGCCAACGTCCTGACTTTC

j_gene: TRBJ2-7
v_gene: TRBV7-2
d_gene: TRBD2
abundance: NA
CDR3aa: CASSGPGTSYDYEQYF
CDR3nt: TGTGCCAGCAGTGGCCCCGGGACTAGTTACGACTACGAGCAGTACTTC

j_gene: TRBJ2-2
v_gene: TRBV18
d_gene: NA
abundance: NA
CDR3aa: CASSRRSTDTGELFF
CDR3nt: TGTGCCAGCTCACGGAGATCAACGGACACCGGGGAGCTGTTTTTT

j_gene: TRBJ1-4
v_gene: TRBV9
d_gene: NA
abundance: NA
CDR3aa: CASSTRGGYNEKLFF
CDR3nt: TGTGCCAGCAGCACCCGAGGGGGATACAATGAAAAACTGTTTTTT

j_gene: TRBJ1-2
v_gene: TRBV6-5
d_gene: TRBD1
abundance: once
CDR3aa: CASSKTGKGNYGYTF
CDR3nt: TGTGCCAGCAGTAAGACAGGGAAAGGGAACTATGGCTACACCTTC

j_gene: TRBJ1-1
v_gene: TRBV15
d_gene: NA
abundance: NA
CDR3aa: CAISGRNTEAFF
CDR3nt: TGTGCCATCAGTGGGAGGAACACTGAAGCTTTCTTT

j_gene: TRBJ2-1
v_gene: TRBV24-1
d_gene: NA
abundance: NA
CDR3aa: CATGSSADLPNEQFF
CDR3nt: TGTGCCACCGGCTCGTCGGCGGATCTACCTAATGAGCAGTTCTTC

j_gene: TRBJ2-3
v_gene: TRBV5-1
d_gene: NA
abundance: NA
CDR3aa: CASSLAGRGEDTQYF
CDR3nt: TGCGCCAGCAGCTTGGCCGGCAGGGGAGAGGATACGCAGTATTTT

j_gene: TRBJ1-1
v_gene: TRBV28
d_gene: TRBD1
abundance: NA
CDR3aa: CASGDRTSVSTEAFF
CDR3nt: TGTGCCAGCGGGGACAGGACCTCCGTCAGCACTGAAGCTTTCTTT

j_gene: TRBJ1-1
v_gene: TRBV30
d_gene: NA
abundance: NA
CDR3aa: CAWSVSVNTEAFF
CDR3nt: TGTGCCTGGAGTGTATCGGTTAACACTGAAGCTTTCTTT

j_gene: TRBJ2-5
v_gene: TRBV6-1
d_gene: NA
abundance: once
CDR3aa: CASSGRTGRYYQGETQYF
CDR3nt: TGTGCCAGCAGTGGCAGAACAGGGCGGTATTATCAGGGAGAGACCCAGTACTTC

j_gene: TRBJ2-1
v_gene: TRBV3-1/TRBV3-2
d_gene: TRBD2
abundance: NA
CDR3aa: CASSQDLGTSGGSYNEQFF
CDR3nt: TGTGCCAGCAGCCAAGATCTAGGGACTAGCGGGGGGTCCTACAATGAGCAGTTCTTC

j_gene: TRBJ2-1
v_gene: TRBV5-4
d_gene: NA
abundance: NA
CDR3aa: CASSLGGGTHNEQFF
CDR3nt: TGTGCCAGCAGCTTGGGTGGCGGGACCCACAATGAGCAGTTCTTC

j_gene: TRBJ1-5
v_gene: TRBV6-5
d_gene: NA
abundance: few
CDR3aa: CASSYGGSNQPQHF
CDR3nt: TGTGCCAGCAGTTACGGGGGGAGCAATCAGCCCCAGCATTTT

j_gene: TRBJ2-3
v_gene: TRBV19
d_gene: NA
abundance: NA
CDR3aa: CASSAGGGSRGEQYF
CDR3nt: TGTGCCAGTAGTGCAGGGGGCGGTAGCCGGGGGGAGCAGTATTTT

j_gene: TRBJ1-1
v_gene: TRBV29-1
d_gene: NA
abundance: NA
CDR3aa: CSARQVGAEAFF
CDR3nt: TGCAGCGCCAGACAGGTTGGCGCTGAAGCTTTCTTT

j_gene: TRBJ2-7
v_gene: TRBV29-1
d_gene: NA
abundance: NA
CDR3aa: CTFAPEDEQYF
CDR3nt: TGCACCTTTGCCCCCGAGGACGAGCAGTACTTC

j_gene: TRBJ1-5
v_gene: TRBV7-6
d_gene: TRBD1
abundance: NA
CDR3aa: CASSSETGGVRTQPQHF
CDR3nt: TGTGCCAGCAGCTCCGAGACAGGGGGCGTGAGGACTCAGCCCCAGCATTTT

j_gene: TRBJ1-3
v_gene: TRBV6-5
d_gene: NA
abundance: NA
CDR3aa: CASSPGGWGNTIYF
CDR3nt: TGTGCCAGCAGCCCAGGTGGCTGGGGAAACACCATATATTTT

j_gene: TRBJ2-7
v_gene: TRBV5-4
d_gene: TRBD2
abundance: NA
CDR3aa: CASSLDGGRALWEQYF
CDR3nt: TGTGCCAGCAGCTTGGACGGCGGGAGGGCCCTCTGGGAGCAGTACTTC

j_gene: TRBJ1-1
v_gene: TRBV14
d_gene: NA
abundance: NA
CDR3aa: CASSQDQREWYTEAFF
CDR3nt: TGTGCCAGCAGCCAAGATCAGAGGGAATGGTATACTGAAGCTTTCTTT

j_gene: TRBJ2-3
v_gene: TRBV5-1
d_gene: NA
abundance: NA
CDR3aa: CASSLVRGDTDTQYF
CDR3nt: TGCGCCAGCAGCTTGGTTCGGGGTGACACAGATACGCAGTATTTT